This entry describes one T cell receptor beta chain. One Seattle source followed patients from active infection through their disease course. Germline lookup yields CDR1 LNHNV and CDR2 YYDKDF (reference sequence). Trimming took 1 base from V and 2 from J, leaving 11 bases between them. The CDR3 totals 15 residues. The data were taken from a study of blood T cell repertoires in COVID-19. Study at large: Material from acute and convalescent COVID-19 was sourced from the United States, Italy and Spain. Sample material is recorded as cDNA or gDNA derived from T cells, B-cell-depleted T cells, or PBMCs.

Authors' data handling: Researchers report that nucleated cell counts were estimated from reference gene primer amplification. The assay was immunoSEQ multiplex PCR, and TCRdb's table has in-frame clones only and misses some. That table furnishes V, J and clone size, whereas the DNA furnished D and trimming. Altogether about 200,000 clones are present, 84% being singletons, with the ten largest covering roughly 7.8%. The clonotype comes from a woman of 80 years or more with COVID-19, enrolled during active disease. V is TRBV15 and J is TRBJ1-1; perhaps TRBD1 as D (6 bases). Sequencing was carried out using peripheral blood. CDR3 coding DNA: TGTGCCACCAGCAGAGGGGGGCAGCTTAACACTGAAGCTTTCTTT. As protein: CATSRGGQLNTEAFF.